This T cell receptor beta chain was identified in a study of blood T cell repertoires in COVID-19. V lost 5 bases and J lost 2; bases outside the gene matches: 7. This CDR3 region has 15 residues. The germline gives CDR1 LNHDA, CDR2 SQIVND (reference sequence). The repertoire was sequenced with immunoSEQ multiplex PCR; TCRdb's copy has only in-frame clones and lacks some. Seen here are around 310,000 clones, about 90% observed once, and the top ten hold under 1.1%. This rearrangement joins TRBV19 to TRBJ2-5, with 8 bases fitting TRBD1. This TCR was sampled from a woman aged 35 to 49 with COVID-19, enrolled during active disease. The sample was peripheral blood. The CDR3 loop reads CASSVTGDLQETQYF. DNA of the CDR3: TGTGCCAGTAGTGTGACAGGGGACCTACAAGAGACCCAGTACTTC.